One and the same sample provided the 21 T cell receptor beta chains below, sequenced in a study of cytotoxic CD8 clonotypes in ibrutinib-treated CLL. The data were produced by immunoSEQ multiplex PCR, yet TCRdb's version contains in-frame clones alone and is incomplete. Seen here are 11,000 to 15,000 clones, roughly 50% observed once, and the top ten hold about 34%. Material: PBMCs, obtained at an approximately 23-month disease-progression time point, from a patient treated with ibrutinib. The receptors were gathered from a human donor with chronic lymphocytic leukemia.

This chain joins TRBV6-6 and TRBJ1-4; weak D call: TRBD1 (5 bases). The CDR3 is made up of 15 amino acids. Germline lookup yields CDR1 MNHNY and CDR2 SVGAGI (reference sequence). Between the trimmed V and J ends, which lost 2 bases and 2 bases, there was a span of 9 bases. The CDR3 loop is CASSYQTVTNEKLFF. DNA of the CDR3: TGTGCCAGCAGTTACCAGACAGTCACTAATGAAAAACTGTTTTTT.

This clone was observed a handful of times. The V gene is TRBV21-1, the J gene TRBJ1-5; TRBD1 is the table's D call and was not checked against the DNA. TRBV21-1 is a pseudogene segment. There are 13 residues in the CDR3. CDR3: CAGRTGGNQPQHF. The CDR3 region has the DNA TGTGCCGGAAGGACAGGGGGCAATCAGCCCCAGCATTTT.

Regarding this clone: One end of the junction fails to match germline, which may point to a read error. The rearrangement links TRBV7-7 to TRBJ2-3; maybe TRBD2 (6 bases). The CDR3 is 14 residues long. Germline loops: CDR1 SSHAT, CDR2 FNYEAQ (reference sequence). CDR3 coding DNA: TGTGCTAGCAGCTCCGGACTGGGGAGGGATACGCAGTATTTT. Translation gives CASSSGLGRDTQYF.

The chain links TRBV30 to TRBJ1-2; D uncertain. Germline assignment: CDR1 GTSNPN and CDR2 SVGIG (reference sequence). The CDR3 is 13 amino acids. Trimming removed 0 bases from V and 1 base from J, with 6 bases in between. The CDR3, as DNA: TGTGCCTGGAGTGTTCAGAATAACTATGGCTACACCTTC. Encoded protein: CAWSVQNNYGYTF.

The chain uses TRBV5-6 and TRBJ1-1, with D tentatively TRBD1 (5 bases). Looked up from germline, CDR1 is SGHDT and CDR2 is YYEEEE. This CDR3 is built from 17 residues. V was pared by 2 bases and J by 0 bases, with 17 bases between. The CDR3, as DNA: TGTGCCAGCAGCTTATTAGACAGTCGGAGCATGAACACTGAAGCTTTCTTT. Translating gives CASSLLDSRSMNTEAFF.

V is TRBV27 and J is TRBJ2-3; no definite D call. CDR1 MNHEY and CDR2 SMNVEV come from the germline V gene (reference sequence). The length of the CDR3 is 12 residues. Between the trimmed V and J ends, which lost 5 bases and 6 bases, there was a span of 9 bases. The CDR3 DNA follows: TGTGCCAGCAGTCCCACCCGGGATACGCAGTATTTT. This gives the protein CASSPTRDTQYF.

The chain combines TRBV29-1 with TRBJ1-1; 10 bases agree with TRBD1. Per germline, CDR1 SQVTM and CDR2 ANQGSEA. V lost 6 bases and J lost 4; bases outside the gene matches: 8. The CDR3 is 14 residues long. This CDR3 reads CSVPPGTGATEAFF. Here the CDR3 DNA reads TGCAGCGTCCCCCCCGGGACAGGGGCCACTGAAGCTTTCTTT.

This chain uses TRBV29-1 with TRBJ2-2; D uncertain. The germline V and J ends were trimmed by 4 bases and 7 bases, with 13 bases remaining between them. The germline CDR1 and CDR2 sequences are SQVTM and ANQGSEA. The CDR3 runs 13 residues. CDR3 amino acids: CSVGQGSGGELFF. DNA for the CDR3: TGCAGCGTTGGGCAAGGAAGTGGCGGGGAGCTGTTTTTT.

For the CDR3, the DNA is TGCGCCAGCGCTGGGAAGAGGGGTGTCACTGAAGCTTTCTTT. As protein: CASAGKRGVTEAFF. This rearrangement joins TRBV5-1 to TRBJ1-1, with a tentative D call TRBD1 (5 bases). The germline V gene encodes CDR1 SGHRS and CDR2 YFSETQ. CDR3 length equals 14 residues. Trimming shortened V by 7 bases and J by 4 bases, and 17 bases separated the two germline ends.

This clone was counted a few times. The chain couples TRBV9 to TRBJ1-1; D call uncertain. Deletions cut 5 bases from V and 7 bases from J, with 12 bases between. Germline values: CDR1 SGDLS, CDR2 YYNGEE. This CDR3 region has 12 residues. The CDR3 DNA reads TGTGCCAGCAGTCCGTCGACTGGTGAAGCTTTCTTT. Encoded protein: CASSPSTGEAFF.

The chain joins TRBV5-4 to TRBJ2-5; a weak D match, TRBD1 (5 bases). Trimming left V 3 bases short and J 0 bases short, with 6 bases between. Germline V CDR1 and CDR2: SGHNT, YYREEE (reference sequence). The CDR3 contains 13 residues. The CDR3 DNA reads as TGTGCCAGCAGCTCGGACAACCAAGAGACCCAGTACTTC. This sequence encodes CASSSDNQETQYF.

The chain combines TRBV19 with TRBJ2-1; 12 bases are shared with TRBD2. CDR3 size: 16 residues. The trim removed 1 base at V and 7 bases at J, leaving 5 bases unmatched. Germline CDR1 is LNHDA and CDR2 is SQIVND (reference sequence). The CDR3 is CASSIASGGAWNEQFF. CDR3 coding DNA: TGTGCCAGTAGTATAGCTAGCGGGGGGGCTTGGAATGAGCAGTTCTTC.

The chain combines TRBV6-1 with TRBJ1-5; D gene uncertain. The V and J ends lost 6 bases and 0 bases respectively, with 12 bases between them. Germline V gives CDR1 MNHNS, CDR2 SASEGT. The CDR3 covers 15 residues. The CDR3 DNA sequence: TGTGCCAGCAGCGAACAGTGGGATAGCAATCAGCCCCAGCATTTT. Amino acids: CASSEQWDSNQPQHF.

The chain combines TRBV7-6 with TRBJ2-1; 8 positions match TRBD1. CDR1 SGHVS and CDR2 FNYEAQ come from the germline V gene. The CDR3 length is 15 residues. The V and J ends lost 0 bases and 3 bases, in that order; junction bases with no gene match: 1. As DNA, the CDR3 is TGTGCCAGCAGCTTAGCACAGGGGGACTACAATGAGCAGTTCTTC. It encodes CASSLAQGDYNEQFF.

This clone was counted between two and nine times. V gene TRBV9 combines with J gene TRBJ1-2; D is uncertain. V lost 0 bases, J lost 4 bases, and 10 bases lay in between. The CDR3 extends over 14 amino acids. Germline assignment: CDR1 SGDLS and CDR2 YYNGEE. The CDR3 region is CASSVGDRIYGYTF. The CDR3 coding sequence is TGTGCCAGCAGCGTAGGGGATAGAATCTATGGCTACACCTTC.

J is TRBJ1-2 and V is TRBV6-1; D not certain. The CDR3 runs to 14 residues. The germline V gene encodes CDR1 MNHNS and CDR2 SASEGT. V lost 1 base to trimming and J lost 8 bases, with 14 bases between them. The CDR3 coding sequence is TGTGCCAGCAGTGAAGGGGGTTGGGAGCGCGGCTACACCTTC. As protein: CASSEGGWERGYTF.

As regards this clone: Other DNA sequences in this sample translate to the same CDR3. The chain combines TRBV7-6 with TRBJ2-5; TRBD2 matches at 9 bases. The CDR3 covers 15 residues. Germline CDR1 and CDR2: SGHVS and FNYEAQ. Germline trimming cut 1 base from V and 5 bases from J; bases unmatched to any gene: 5. The CDR3 region is CASSLGRAGGETQYF. CDR3 DNA sequence: TGTGCCAGCAGCTTAGGGCGAGCGGGGGGCGAGACCCAGTACTTC.

In the case of this clone: The same CDR3 is also encoded by other DNA sequences in this sample. This chain links TRBV11-2 with TRBJ2-5; 14 bases map to TRBD2. The CDR3 runs to 16 residues. Unmatched junction bases numbered 4, after V lost 1 base and J lost 6 bases. Looked up from germline, CDR1 is SGHAT and CDR2 is FQNNGV. The CDR3, as DNA: TGTGCCAGCAGCTTAGGGACTAGCGGGGGGCGGCAGACCCAGTACTTC. Translating it yields CASSLGTSGGRQTQYF.

Here the CDR3 reads CASSLGRASQETQYF. For the CDR3, the DNA is TGTGCCAGCAGCTTAGGGCGGGCCTCTCAGGAGACCCAGTACTTC. The chain combines TRBV7-9 with TRBJ2-5; D might be TRBD2 (5 bases). From germline, CDR1 is SEHNR and CDR2 FQNEAQ (reference sequence). The ends were cut back, 1 base at V and 5 bases at J, with 14 bases in the middle. This CDR3 is built from 15 residues.

This chain links TRBV9 with TRBJ1-5; the D gene is possibly TRBD1 (6 bases). V was shortened by 1 base and J by 6 bases, with 14 bases between the two germline ends. The CDR3 has 15 residues. CDR1 and CDR2 (germline): SGDLS, YYNGEE. CDR3 in amino acids: CASSVSQGLGQPQHF. The CDR3 region has the DNA TGTGCCAGCAGCGTATCACAGGGCTTAGGTCAGCCCCAGCATTTT.

The rearrangement joins TRBV5-4 to TRBJ2-5; 9 bases align to TRBD2. In germline, CDR1 is SGHNT, CDR2 YYREEE (reference sequence). The CDR3 length is 15 residues. The trim removed 1 base at V and 3 bases at J, leaving 4 bases unmatched. The CDR3 reads CASSLRSSGEETQYF. The CDR3, as DNA: TGTGCCAGCAGCTTGAGGTCTAGCGGGGAAGAGACCCAGTACTTC.